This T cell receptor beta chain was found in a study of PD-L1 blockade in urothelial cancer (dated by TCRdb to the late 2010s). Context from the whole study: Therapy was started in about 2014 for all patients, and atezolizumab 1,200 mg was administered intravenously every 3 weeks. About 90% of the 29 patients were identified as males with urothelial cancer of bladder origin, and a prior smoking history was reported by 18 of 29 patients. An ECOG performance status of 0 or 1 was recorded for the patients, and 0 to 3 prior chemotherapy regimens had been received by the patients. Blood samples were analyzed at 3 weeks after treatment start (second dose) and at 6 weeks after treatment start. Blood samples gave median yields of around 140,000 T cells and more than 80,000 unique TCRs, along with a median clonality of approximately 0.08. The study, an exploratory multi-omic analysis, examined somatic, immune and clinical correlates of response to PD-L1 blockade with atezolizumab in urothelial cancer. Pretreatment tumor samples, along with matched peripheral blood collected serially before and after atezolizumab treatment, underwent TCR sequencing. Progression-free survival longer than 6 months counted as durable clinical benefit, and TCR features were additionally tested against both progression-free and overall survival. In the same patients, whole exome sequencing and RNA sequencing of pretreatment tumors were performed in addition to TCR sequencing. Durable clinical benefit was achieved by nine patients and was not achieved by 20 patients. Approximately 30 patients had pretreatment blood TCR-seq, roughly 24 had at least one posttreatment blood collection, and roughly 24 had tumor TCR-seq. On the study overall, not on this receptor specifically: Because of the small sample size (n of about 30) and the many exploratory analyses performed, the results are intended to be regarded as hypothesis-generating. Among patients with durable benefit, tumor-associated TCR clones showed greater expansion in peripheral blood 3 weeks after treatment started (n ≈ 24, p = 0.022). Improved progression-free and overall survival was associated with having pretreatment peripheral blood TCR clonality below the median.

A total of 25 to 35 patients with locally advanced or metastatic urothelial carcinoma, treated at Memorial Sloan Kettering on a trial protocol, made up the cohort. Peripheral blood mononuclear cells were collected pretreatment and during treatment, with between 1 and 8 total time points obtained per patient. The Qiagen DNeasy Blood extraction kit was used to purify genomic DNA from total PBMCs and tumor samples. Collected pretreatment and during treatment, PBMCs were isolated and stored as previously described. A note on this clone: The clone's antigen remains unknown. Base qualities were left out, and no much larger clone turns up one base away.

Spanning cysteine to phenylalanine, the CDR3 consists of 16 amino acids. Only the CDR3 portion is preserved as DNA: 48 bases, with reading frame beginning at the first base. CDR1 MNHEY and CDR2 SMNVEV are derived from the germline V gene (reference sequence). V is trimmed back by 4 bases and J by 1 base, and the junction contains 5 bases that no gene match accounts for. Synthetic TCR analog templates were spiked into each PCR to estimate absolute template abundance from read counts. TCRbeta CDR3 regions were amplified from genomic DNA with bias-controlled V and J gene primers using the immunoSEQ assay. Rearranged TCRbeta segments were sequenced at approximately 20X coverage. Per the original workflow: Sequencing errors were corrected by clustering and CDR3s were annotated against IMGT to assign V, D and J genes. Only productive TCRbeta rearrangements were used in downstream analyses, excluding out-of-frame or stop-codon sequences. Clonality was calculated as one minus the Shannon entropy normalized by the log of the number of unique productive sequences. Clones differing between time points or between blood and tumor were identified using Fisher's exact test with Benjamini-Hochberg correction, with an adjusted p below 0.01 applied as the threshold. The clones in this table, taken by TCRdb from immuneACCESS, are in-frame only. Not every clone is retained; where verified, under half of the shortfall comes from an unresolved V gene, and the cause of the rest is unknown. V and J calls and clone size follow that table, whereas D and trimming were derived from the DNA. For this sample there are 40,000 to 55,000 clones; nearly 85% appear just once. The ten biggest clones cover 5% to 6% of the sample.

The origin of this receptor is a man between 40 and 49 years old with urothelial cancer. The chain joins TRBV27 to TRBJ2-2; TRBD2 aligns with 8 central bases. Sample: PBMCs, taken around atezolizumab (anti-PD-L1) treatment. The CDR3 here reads CASSSLTSVNTGELFF. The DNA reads TGTGCCAGCAGTTCCCTGACTAGCGTGAACACCGGGGAGCTGTTTTTT.